These 20 T cell receptor beta chains originate from one sample sequenced in a study of T cell changes during pregnancy in multiple sclerosis. Some clones are missing from TCRdb's copy, which holds only in-frame ones; the method was immunoSEQ multiplex PCR. The sample includes approximately 36,000 clones, 93% seen only once; the top ten take roughly 0.4%. The input for sequencing was CD4+ T cells from peripheral blood mononuclear cells, taken in the first trimester of pregnancy. The source is a female donor with multiple sclerosis, enrolled in a pregnancy study.

Here the CDR3 reads CASSQDRRGGGYTF. CDR3 nucleotides: TGCGCCAGCAGCCAAGATCGAAGAGGGGGAGGCTACACCTTC. The rearrangement uses TRBV4-3 and TRBJ1-2; a weak D match, TRBD1 (6 bases). The CDR3 is 14 residues long. Trimming cost V 0 bases and J 8 bases, with 13 bases left between them. CDR1 is LGHNA and CDR2 is YSLEER in the germline V gene.

The V gene is TRBV2, the J gene TRBJ1-2, with a weak D call TRBD1 (5 bases). The V and J ends lost 4 bases and 8 bases respectively, with 14 bases between them. Germline lookup yields CDR1 SNHLY and CDR2 FYNNEI. CDR3 length equals 13 residues. The CDR3 region is CASSVGAAGGYTF. The CDR3 DNA reads TGTGCCAGCAGTGTAGGTGCGGCAGGGGGCTACACCTTC.

The genes are TRBV2 and TRBJ2-7, with D maybe TRBD1 (6 bases). V was clipped by 6 bases and J by 7 bases, with 25 bases between them. The CDR3 contains 16 residues. Germline V gene lookup returns CDR1 SNHLY and CDR2 FYNNEI. The DNA for the CDR3 is TGTGCCAGCAGCCGAGGACAGTTCGGGGTATTGGGAGAGCAGTACTTC. Translating it yields CASSRGQFGVLGEQYF.

J is TRBJ1-1 and V is TRBV7-2; TRBD1 is a possible D gene (5 bases). This CDR3 is 14 amino acids long. Germline V lookup: CDR1 SGHTA, CDR2 FQGNSA. V was clipped by 5 bases and J by 6 bases, with 16 bases between them. The CDR3 reads CASSPGGFAAEAFF. CDR3 DNA sequence: TGTGCCAGCAGCCCGGGGGGTTTTGCTGCTGAAGCTTTCTTT.

The V gene is TRBV7-2, the J gene TRBJ2-3, with 13 bases aligning to TRBD2. After removal of 2 bases from V and 0 bases from J, the junction contained 8 bases not matched to a gene. CDR3 length: 19 residues. Germline CDR1 is SGHTA and CDR2 is FQGNSA. The CDR3 sequence is CASSLSPLAGGLSTDTQYF. In DNA, the CDR3 is TGTGCCAGCAGCTTATCTCCACTAGCGGGGGGGCTTAGCACAGATACGCAGTATTTT.

A remark on this clone: Additional DNA sequences in this sample encode the identical CDR3. This chain connects TRBV19 to TRBJ2-2; TRBD1 might be the D (6 bases). CDR1 is LNHDA, CDR2 SQIVND, per germline (reference sequence). The ends were cut back, 4 bases at V and 0 bases at J, with 9 bases in the middle. This CDR3 has 15 residues. The CDR3 coding sequence is TGTGCCAGTAGTACCCGGACAGCGAACACCGGGGAGCTGTTTTTT. Translated, it gives CASSTRTANTGELFF. The full variable domain, rest sourced from reference TRBV19 and TRBJ2-2, is DGGITQSPKYLFRKEGQNVTLSCEQNLNHDAMYWYRQDPGQGLRLIYYSQIVNDFQKGDIAEGYSVSREKKESFPLTVTSAQKNPTAFYLCASSTRTANTGELFFGEGSRLTVL.

V usage is TRBV9 and J usage is TRBJ2-7; perhaps TRBD2 as D (6 bases). Trimming removed 0 bases at V and 4 bases at J, with 11 bases between. Germline V lookup: CDR1 SGDLS, CDR2 YYNGEE. The length of the CDR3 is 14 residues. The CDR3 here is CASSVAISGYEQYF. DNA of the CDR3: TGTGCCAGCAGCGTAGCGATTAGCGGTTACGAGCAGTACTTC.

The chain carries TRBV19 and TRBJ2-3; D may be TRBD2 (5 bases). The CDR3 extends over 16 amino acids. V was trimmed by 6 bases and J by 0 bases, leaving 16 bases between them. CDR1 and CDR2 from the germline V gene are LNHDA and SQIVND (reference sequence). CDR3 protein: CASRSLTRTSTDTQYF. The CDR3 DNA reads TGTGCCAGTAGATCCTTGACACGGACTAGCACAGATACGCAGTATTTT.

The chain couples TRBV6-6 to TRBJ2-2; 7 nucleotides agree with TRBD2. V lost 2 bases, J lost 5 bases, and 2 bases stayed unmatched. The CDR3 is 14 amino acids. The germline V gene has CDR1 MNHNY and CDR2 SVGAGI (reference sequence). DNA for the CDR3: TGTGCCAGCAGTTACCGAGCGGGAACCGGGGAGCTGTTTTTT. It is translated as CASSYRAGTGELFF.

In the case of this clone: Distinct nucleotide sequences in the sample also encode this CDR3. The V gene is TRBV5-1, the J gene TRBJ2-5; 10 bases are shared with TRBD2. Germline CDR1 SGHRS, CDR2 YFSETQ. V trimming: 0 bases; J trimming: 5 bases; junction bases outside the gene matches: 7. The CDR3 extends over 16 amino acids. The DNA for the CDR3 is TGCGCCAGCAGCTTGGAGGTAGCGGGGGGCTGGGAGACCCAGTACTTC. It translates to CASSLEVAGGWETQYF. The whole variable domain, filled in from reference TRBV5-1 and TRBJ2-5, reads KAGVTQTPRYLIKTRGQQVTLSCSPISGHRSVSWYQQTPGQGLQFLFEYFSETQRNKGNFPGRFSGRQFSNSRSEMNVSTLELGDSALYLCASSLEVAGGWETQYFGPGTRLLVL.

This clone was counted between two and nine times. The V call is TRBV2, the J call TRBJ2-7; tentative D call: TRBD1 (5 bases). The CDR3 covers 11 residues. From germline, CDR1 is SNHLY and CDR2 FYNNEI. V lost 5 bases, J lost 4 bases, and 6 bases lay in between. The CDR3, as DNA: TGTGCCAGCAGTAAGGGGTACGAGCAGTACTTC. It encodes CASSKGYEQYF.

The rearrangement uses TRBV6-1 and TRBJ1-5; no reliable D call. This CDR3 has 14 residues. CDR1 is MNHNS and CDR2 is SASEGT in the germline V gene. V lost 2 bases and J lost 6, with 11 bases in between. CDR3 in DNA: TGTGCCAGCAGTGAAAGCGGTCCGGGTCAGCCCCAGCATTTT. This encodes CASSESGPGQPQHF.

The gene calls are TRBV6-1 and TRBJ2-3, with 12 bases that match TRBD2. The germline V gene encodes CDR1 MNHNS and CDR2 SASEGT. The CDR3 loop spans 17 amino acids. V was pared by 4 bases and J by 8 bases, with 13 bases of the junction left unmatched. The CDR3 DNA is TGTGCCAGCAGTGGACTACTTCTAGCGGGGGGGCAGGGTACGCAGTATTTT. Amino acids: CASSGLLLAGGQGTQYF.

The chain is built from TRBV18 and TRBJ2-1; 10 bases are shared with TRBD2. Losses at the gene ends were 2 bases for V and 8 bases for J; bases not matched to a gene: 15. Germline lookup yields CDR1 KGHSH and CDR2 LQKENI. CDR3 size: 18 residues. CDR3 loop: CASSPSTSLAGVGHEQFF. In DNA form, the CDR3 reads TGTGCCAGCTCACCATCCACCTCGCTAGCGGGAGTAGGTCATGAGCAGTTCTTC. The variable domain in full, with the rest retrieved from reference TRBV18 and TRBJ2-1, is NAGVMQNPRHLVRRRGQEARLRCSPMKGHSHVYWYRQLPEEGLKFMVYLQKENIIDESGMPKERFSAEFPKEGPSILRIQQVVRGDSAAYFCASSPSTSLAGVGHEQFFGPGTRLTVL.

CDR3 sequence: CASTRRLNNEQFF. The CDR3 DNA sequence: TGTGCCAGCACTCGCAGGTTAAACAATGAGCAGTTCTTC. The J gene is TRBJ2-1, the V gene TRBV2; D not resolved. This CDR3 has 13 residues. Trimming took 7 bases from V and 5 from J, leaving 12 bases between them. Germline V gene data show CDR1 as SNHLY and CDR2 as FYNNEI.

The rearrangement links TRBV18 to TRBJ2-3; D remains ambiguous. V was shortened by 2 bases and J by 1 base, with 7 bases between the two germline ends. Germline V CDR1 and CDR2: KGHSH, LQKENI. There are 14 residues in the CDR3. The CDR3 here is CASSPVVGTDTQYF. The CDR3 DNA is TGTGCCAGCTCACCAGTAGTAGGCACAGATACGCAGTATTTT. The full variable domain, rest sourced from reference TRBV18 and TRBJ2-3, is NAGVMQNPRHLVRRRGQEARLRCSPMKGHSHVYWYRQLPEEGLKFMVYLQKENIIDESGMPKERFSAEFPKEGPSILRIQQVVRGDSAAYFCASSPVVGTDTQYFGPGTRLTVL.

V is TRBV25-1 and J is TRBJ2-3; 9 nucleotides match TRBD2. The CDR3 is made up of 15 amino acids. In germline, CDR1 is MGHDK, CDR2 SYGVNS. V trimming: 4 bases; J trimming: 6 bases; junction bases outside the gene matches: 8. CDR3 residues: CASSAPGLAADTQYF. In nucleotides, the CDR3 is TGTGCCAGCAGTGCCCCGGGACTAGCAGCGGATACGCAGTATTTT.

The chain uses TRBV27 and TRBJ2-3; the match to TRBD2 covers 8 bases. The CDR3 totals 13 residues. The V gene's germline CDR1 is MNHEY and CDR2 SMNVEV (reference sequence). Trimming removed 5 bases from V and 4 bases from J; junction bases left unmatched: 2. The CDR3 is CASSLGRADTQYF. The CDR3, as DNA: TGTGCCAGCAGTCTCGGGAGGGCAGATACGCAGTATTTT.

The rearrangement joins TRBV6-6 to TRBJ1-1, with a tentative D call TRBD1 (5 bases). This CDR3 is built from 14 residues. Germline V lookup: CDR1 MNHNY, CDR2 SVGAGI (reference sequence). Trimming took 2 bases from V and 4 from J, leaving 11 bases between them. CDR3 amino acids: CASSYHGGTTEAFF. CDR3 DNA: TGTGCCAGCAGTTACCATGGGGGGACCACTGAAGCTTTCTTT.

The chain recombines TRBV7-2 with TRBJ2-7, with 14 positions matching TRBD2. The CDR3 length is 16 residues. J gave up 2 bases and V 0 bases, and 0 bases lay outside the gene matches. Germline V gene data show CDR1 as SGHTA and CDR2 as FQGNSA. Here the CDR3 DNA reads TGTGCCAGCAGCTTAGCGGGACTAGCGGGAGCCTACGAGCAGTACTTC. Translated: CASSLAGLAGAYEQYF.